This TCR beta chain was profiled in a study of cytomegalovirus exposure and HLA in healthy donors. Study in general: The platform used for the 120 validation repertoires matched that of the approximately 670 first-cohort repertoires, a later analysis reported.

Concerning this clone itself: Its antigen is undetermined.

Using immunoSEQ multiplex PCR, the repertoire was profiled, and TCRdb retains in-frame clones only, with some absent. The repertoire holds tens of thousands of clones, with roughly 90% as singletons. General observations from the study: The study listed approximately 170 cytomegalovirus-associated TCR beta chains. Clusters of TCRs from the first cohort tended to co-occur in the 110 or so validation repertoires (as a later analysis found).

The source is a man aged 18 to 30 in good health and CMV-seronegative. The sample was PBMCs.

This CDR3 reads CASSISPGNTGELFF. The CDR3 region has the DNA TGTGCCAGCAGCATTAGCCCCGGTAACACCGGGGAGCTGTTTTTT. This chain uses TRBV4-2 with TRBJ2-2; no definite D call. Deletions cut 5 bases from V and 2 bases from J, with 12 bases between. In germline, CDR1 is LGHNA, CDR2 YNFKEQ. The CDR3 contains 15 residues.